Listed below are T cell receptor beta chains from one sample, sequenced in a study of shared clonotypes between healthy human individuals. The table came from immunoSEQ multiplex PCR; TCRdb's copy has only in-frame clones and leaves some out. The sample includes around 1.4 million clones, less than 99% seen only once; the top ten take 0.36%. The sample was naive CD4+ T cells sorted from blood. The source is a young man in good health. Each CDR3 is given with its conserved first and last residue. The D gene is left open where the match is weak. A clone size is listed for some rows: how often the clone was seen (once, few, many), or a class if it is expanded.

>-|TRBJ2-1|-|TRBV28
TGTGCCAGCAGTTTGGGCAGGAGCTCCTACAATGAGCAGTTCTTC
CASSLGRSSYNEQFF
>-|TRBJ2-4|-|TRBV6-6
TGTGCCAGCAGTCCCCCGGGGCCTCTGAGCATTCAGTACTTC
CASSPPGPLSIQYF
>-|TRBJ2-5|TRBD2|TRBV5-4
TGTGCCAGCAGCGCGGGAGGCATGGAGACCCAGTACTTC
CASSAGGMETQYF
>-|TRBJ2-7|-|TRBV5-1
TGCGCCAGCAGCTTGGGAGGGTTATCGGGCGAGCAGTACTTC
CASSLGGLSGEQYF
>-|TRBJ1-4|-|TRBV7-2
TGTGCCAGCAGCTTAGCGGGGACAACTAATGAAAAACTGTTTTTT
CASSLAGTTNEKLFF
>-|TRBJ2-7|-|TRBV28
TGTGCCAGCAGTTTATGGTTGGGAAGCGAGCAGTACTTC
CASSLWLGSEQYF
>-|TRBJ1-1|TRBD1|TRBV2
TGTGCCAGCAGTTCTCGTGCCGGGACAGGGGGCTCGAACACTGAAGCTTTCTTT
CASSSRAGTGGSNTEAFF
>-|TRBJ1-3|-|TRBV9
TGTGCCAGCAGCGTAGCATCCGGGGGCAGTGGAAACACCATATATTTT
CASSVASGGSGNTIYF
>-|TRBJ1-1|-|TRBV7-2
TGTGCCAGCAGCCCGAGGGCTGAAGCTTTCTTT
CASSPRAEAFF
>-|TRBJ2-7|-|TRBV4-2
TGTGCCAGCAGCCAAGATAGGGGGGAGGTCTCCTACGAGCAGTACTTC
CASSQDRGEVSYEQYF
>-|TRBJ1-3|-|TRBV19
TGTGCCAGTAGTCGAGATAGCTCTGGAAACACCATATATTTT
CASSRDSSGNTIYF
>-|TRBJ1-1|-|TRBV28
TGTGCCAGCAGTTTAAGAGGTTCGGGAGCTTTCTTT
CASSLRGSGAFF
>-|TRBJ2-4|-|TRBV28
TGTGCCAGCAGTTTATTGTCAGGGCCCTCAGGTACCAAAAACATTCAGTACTTC
CASSLLSGPSGTKNIQYF
>-|TRBJ2-7|TRBD2|TRBV7-8
TGTGCCAGCAATAAGGGACTAGCGGGATATCCCAACTACGAGCAGTACTTC
CASNKGLAGYPNYEQYF
>-|TRBJ2-5|TRBD2|TRBV10-3
TGTGCCTCCAAACAACTAGCGGGAGTAGGAGAGACCCAGTACTTC
CASKQLAGVGETQYF
>-|TRBJ2-5|-|TRBV5-4
TGTGCCAGCAGCATAAGTTGGGGGCGACTACAAGAGACCCAGTACTTC
CASSISWGRLQETQYF
>-|TRBJ2-5|-|TRBV18
TGTGCCAGCTCCCCGGGACTCCCAGAGACCCAGTACTTC
CASSPGLPETQYF
>-|TRBJ2-7|-|TRBV5-4
TGTGCCAGCAGCTTGAGTATGGGGGCCTACGAGCAGTACTTC
CASSLSMGAYEQYF
>-|TRBJ1-5|-|TRBV5-1
TGCGCCAGCAGTTATGACTTCAATCAGCCCCAGCATTTT
CASSYDFNQPQHF
>once|TRBJ1-2|-|TRBV10-3
TGTGCCATACGGAGCTACACTCAACCCGGCTACACCTTC
CAIRSYTQPGYTF
>-|TRBJ2-1|-|TRBV5-1
TGCGCCAGCAGCTTGGCGTCTAGCTCCTACAATGAGCAGTTCTTC
CASSLASSSYNEQFF
>-|TRBJ1-5|-|TRBV27
TGTGCCAGCAGTTTCTGGGCAGGGGGCAATCAGCCCCAGCATTTT
CASSFWAGGNQPQHF
>-|TRBJ2-5|TRBD2|TRBV28
TGTGCCAGCAGTTTATTTTTAGGACTAGCAAAAGAGACCCAGTACTTC
CASSLFLGLAKETQYF
>-|TRBJ2-5|TRBD2|TRBV6-6
TGTGCCAGCAGTTATGAGGGGACTACTACTCAAGAGACCCAGTACTTC
CASSYEGTTTQETQYF
>-|TRBJ1-2|-|TRBV7-9
TGTGCCAGCAGCTTAGAGGGGCCGGCTGGCTACACCTTC
CASSLEGPAGYTF
>-|TRBJ1-1|TRBD1|TRBV5-1
TGCGCCAGCAGCCACAGGGGGTGGCCGATGAACACTGAAGCTTTCTTT
CASSHRGWPMNTEAFF
>-|TRBJ1-2|-|TRBV28
TGTGTCGCGGGGGGGCCCCCCATCGCCTTC
CVAGGPPIAF
>-|TRBJ2-3|TRBD2|TRBV5-1
TGCGCCAGCAGCCCTACTAGCGGGAGCACAGATACGCAGTATTTT
CASSPTSGSTDTQYF
>-|TRBJ2-7|-|TRBV5-1
TGCGCCAGCAGCTTGACAGCACCCTACGAGCAGTACTTC
CASSLTAPYEQYF
>-|TRBJ1-2|-|TRBV5-5
TGTGCCAGCACCCCGACTGGGCTTATCTATGGCTACACCTTC
CASTPTGLIYGYTF
>-|TRBJ2-3|TRBD1|TRBV28
TGTGCCAGCAGTAGGACAGGGGGCCCAGATACGCAGTATTTT
CASSRTGGPDTQYF
>-|TRBJ1-1|-|TRBV9
TGTGCCAGCAGCGTAGCGGTACAGGCCGGGTCTGAAGCTTTCTTT
CASSVAVQAGSEAFF
>-|TRBJ2-1|TRBD1|TRBV7-3
TGTGCCAGCAGCCCTCCGGGACAGGGAGTACTGTTCTTC
CASSPPGQGVLFF
>once|TRBJ2-7|-|TRBV9
TGTGCCAGCAGCGTAGGTGACTCCTACGAGCAGTACTTC
CASSVGDSYEQYF
>-|TRBJ2-5|-|TRBV7-3
TGTGCCAGCAGCTTATATCAGGCAGAGACCCAGTACTTC
CASSLYQAETQYF
>-|TRBJ1-2|-|TRBV29-1
TGCAGCGGGGAGGGTGGCTATGGCTACACCTTC
CSGEGGYGYTF
>-|TRBJ2-2|-|TRBV18
TGTGCCAGCTCACCACCAGGGAGAACCGGGGAGCTGTTTTTT
CASSPPGRTGELFF
>once|TRBJ2-1|TRBD2|TRBV9
TGTGCCAGCAGCGATGGACTAGCGGGAGCCTACAATGAGCAGTTCTTC
CASSDGLAGAYNEQFF
>-|TRBJ2-7|-|TRBV7-9
TGTGCCAGCAGCCCACACGCCCGGGAGCCGACCTACGAGCAGTACTTC
CASSPHAREPTYEQYF
>-|TRBJ2-4|-|TRBV25-1
TGTGCCAGCAGTGAAGCTGGCAAAAACATTCAGTACTTC
CASSEAGKNIQYF